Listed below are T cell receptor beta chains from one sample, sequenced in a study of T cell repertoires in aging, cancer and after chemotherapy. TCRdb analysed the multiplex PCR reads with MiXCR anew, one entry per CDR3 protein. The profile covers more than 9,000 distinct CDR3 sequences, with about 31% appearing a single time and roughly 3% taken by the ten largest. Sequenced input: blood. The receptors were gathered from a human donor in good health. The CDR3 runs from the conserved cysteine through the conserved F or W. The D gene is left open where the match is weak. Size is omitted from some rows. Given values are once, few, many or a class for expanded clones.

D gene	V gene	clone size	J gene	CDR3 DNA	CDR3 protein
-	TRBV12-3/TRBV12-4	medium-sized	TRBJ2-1	TGTGCCAGCAGACTGATGACTAGTGACAATGAGCAGTTCTTC	CASRLMTSDNEQFF
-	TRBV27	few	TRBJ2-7	TGTGCCAGCAATCGGGACAAACGCTCCTACGAGCAGTACTTC	CASNRDKRSYEQYF
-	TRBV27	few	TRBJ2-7	TGTGCCAGCAGCCTGACCCCCTCCTACGAGCAGTACTTC	CASSLTPSYEQYF
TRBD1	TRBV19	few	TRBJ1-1	TGTGCCAGTTCCCGGGGACAGACCCAAGCTTTCTTT	CASSRGQTQAFF
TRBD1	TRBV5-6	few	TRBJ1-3	TGTGCCAGCAGCTCTACAGGGGTTCCCTCTGGAAACACCATATATTTT	CASSSTGVPSGNTIYF
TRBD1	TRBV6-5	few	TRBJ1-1	TGTGCCAGCAGTTACTCCAACAGGGGAAGACGCGACACTGAAGCTTTCTTT	CASSYSNRGRRDTEAFF
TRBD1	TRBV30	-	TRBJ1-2	TGTGCCTGGAGCGCAACAGGGGGCGTTTATGGCTACACCTTC	CAWSATGGVYGYTF
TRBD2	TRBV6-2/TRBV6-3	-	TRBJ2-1	TGTGCCAGCAACCCGAGCGGGGGGGCCGATGAGCAGTTCTTC	CASNPSGGADEQFF
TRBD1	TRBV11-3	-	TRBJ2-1	TGCGCCAGCAGCCAAACGGGACAGGGGGCGAAAGAGCAGTTCTTC	CASSQTGQGAKEQFF
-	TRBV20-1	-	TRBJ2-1	TGCAGTGCTAGTTCGGGGGAGGTAAATGAGCAGTTCTTC	CSASSGEVNEQFF